The clone carrying this T cell receptor (beta chain) came up a few times. Its antigen is undetermined. This entry belongs to a study of beta chain features in type 1 diabetes. Study-level points and caveats: Type 1 diabetes patients showed a moderate but significant shortening of TCRB CDR3s in all four CD4+ subsets.

The CDR3 covers 11 residues. V dropped 3 bases and J dropped 6 bases, with 8 bases sitting between them. The germline V gene encodes CDR1 DFQATT and CDR2 SNEGSKA (reference sequence). Expressed TCRB transcripts got sequenced, as all isolated RNA was reverse transcribed. TCRdb's copy holds only in-frame clones and misses some; the assay was immunoSEQ multiplex PCR. The data show 150,000 to 170,000 clones, about 9.4% seen once. The sample consisted of central memory CD4+ T cells from blood. The clonotype originates from a man aged 25-45 years with type 1 diabetes. The chain links TRBV20-1 to TRBJ1-1; D ambiguous. This CDR3 is CSASTLAEAFF. The DNA for the CDR3 is TGCAGTGCTAGTACCTTAGCTGAAGCTTTCTTT.